One and the same sample provided the 17 T cell receptor beta chains below, sequenced in a study of cytomegalovirus exposure and HLA in healthy donors. The PCR ran on 60 Vbeta and 13 Jbeta primers. Only in-frame clones appear in the TCRdb table, and some are missing; sequencing was by immunoSEQ multiplex PCR. The sample consists of 85,000 to 120,000 clones, roughly two thirds of them appearing once. The sample comprised PBMCs. The receptors derive from a female donor in good health and CMV-seronegative.

A remark on this clone: No DNA is shown, since the ends of the CDR3 on it are uncertain; the CDR3 is the one TCRdb lists. This chain links TRBV25-1 with TRBJ2-1; the tabulated D call, TRBD1, remains unverified against the DNA. The germline CDR1 and CDR2 sequences are MGHDK and SYGVNS. The CDR3 extends over 12 residues, inclusive of both ends. The CDR3 reads CAIAVGQGAPVF.

The CDR3 nucleotides read TGTGCCAGCAGCTTGGGGACTAGCCCTATGTACGAGCAGTACTTC. This gives the protein CASSLGTSPMYEQYF. V usage is TRBV5-4 and J usage is TRBJ2-7; TRBD2 matches at 8 bases. V was pared by 0 bases and J by 4 bases, with 6 bases of the junction left unmatched. The CDR3 has 15 residues. Per the germline V gene, CDR1 is SGHNT and CDR2 is YYREEE (reference sequence). Filled out from reference TRBV5-4 and TRBJ2-7, the complete variable domain reads ETGVTQSPTHLIKTRGQQVTLRCSSQSGHNTVSWYQQALGQGPQFIFQYYREEENGRGNFPPRFSGLQFPNYSSELNVNALELDDSALYLCASSLGTSPMYEQYFGPGTRLTVT.

This sequence joins TRBV5-4 and TRBJ1-1; 8 nucleotides align to TRBD1. Trimming at V came to 0 bases and at J to 8 bases, leaving 0 bases not matched to a gene. This CDR3 has 12 amino acids. Germline V gene sequence: CDR1 SGHNT, CDR2 YYREEE (reference sequence). CDR3 nucleotides: TGTGCCAGCAGCTTGGGGGACAGGGAAGCTTTCTTT. It yields the protein CASSLGDREAFF.

The chain joins TRBV29-1 to TRBJ1-1; possibly TRBD1 for D (6 bases). Trimming took 7 bases from V and 5 from J, leaving 14 bases between them. CDR3 length: 12 residues. Per germline, CDR1 SQVTM and CDR2 ANQGSEA. CDR3 in DNA: TGCAGCGCTCGGACGGGACAAACTGAAGCTTTCTTT. Amino acid sequence: CSARTGQTEAFF. The whole variable domain, filled in from reference TRBV29-1 and TRBJ1-1, reads SAVISQKPSRDICQRGTSLTIQCQVDSQVTMMFWYRQQPGQSLTLIATANQGSEATYESGFVIDKFPISRPNLTFSTLTVSNMSPEDSSIYLCSARTGQTEAFFGQGTRLTVV.

The chain uses TRBV7-2 and TRBJ2-7, with TRBD2 matching over 9 bases. The CDR3 contains 15 residues. V shed 0 bases, J shed 4 bases, and the junction held 4 bases outside the gene matches. The germline V gene encodes CDR1 SGHTA and CDR2 FQGNSA. The CDR3 bases are TGTGCCAGCAGCTTAGCGGCTAGCGGGACGTACGAGCAGTACTTC. This codes for CASSLAASGTYEQYF.

This rearrangement joins TRBV27 to TRBJ2-7; 7 nucleotides align to TRBD1. V shed 3 bases and J 0 bases; nucleotides not matched to a gene: 5. The CDR3 contains 15 residues. CDR1 MNHEY and CDR2 SMNVEV come from the germline V gene (reference sequence). The CDR3 region has the DNA TGTGCCAGCAGTTTCTTGGGACAGAGCTCCTACGAGCAGTACTTC. This translates into CASSFLGQSSYEQYF.

J is TRBJ2-1 and V is TRBV19, with TRBD2 as a possible D gene (6 bases). Trimming stripped 3 bases from V and 1 base from J, with 10 bases between. Looked up from germline, CDR1 is LNHDA and CDR2 is SQIVND (reference sequence). This CDR3 is 15 amino acids long. The CDR3 nucleotides read TGTGCCAGTAGTATGCGGGGCCTTTCCTACAATGAGCAGTTCTTC. Encoded protein: CASSMRGLSYNEQFF.

The chain is built from TRBV7-8 and TRBJ2-1; 11 bases line up with TRBD1. Unmatched junction bases numbered 7, after V lost 2 bases and J lost 7 bases. The length of the CDR3 is 16 residues. Germline V gene sequence: CDR1 SGHVS, CDR2 FQNEAQ. CDR3 region: CASSLLGQGVSNEQFF. The CDR3 nucleotides are TGTGCCAGCAGCTTACTGGGACAGGGGGTCTCGAATGAGCAGTTCTTC.

The chain couples TRBV7-8 to TRBJ2-7; 8 bases agree with TRBD1. After removal of 4 bases from V and 3 bases from J, the junction contained 2 bases not matched to a gene. This CDR3 spans 13 amino acids. Per germline, CDR1 SGHVS and CDR2 FQNEAQ. The CDR3 sequence is CASSSDRVYEQYF. As DNA, the CDR3 is TGTGCCAGCAGCTCGGACAGGGTCTACGAGCAGTACTTC.

This clone was seen once. The chain recombines TRBV29-1 with TRBJ2-1, with D unresolved. Per the germline V gene, CDR1 is SQVTM and CDR2 is ANQGSEA. V lost 3 bases, J lost 3 bases, and 15 bases lay in between. CDR3 length: 15 residues. Here the CDR3 DNA reads TGCAGCGTTGATGCAGCGCAGCAATACTACAATGAGCAGTTCTTC. Translation gives CSVDAAQQYYNEQFF.

V is TRBV27 and J is TRBJ2-7; 9 bases agree with TRBD2. Trimming cost V 5 bases and J 2 bases; bases outside gene matches: 7. The CDR3 has 15 residues. In germline, CDR1 is MNHEY, CDR2 SMNVEV (reference sequence). CDR3 DNA: TGTGCCAGCAGTGGGAGCGGGAGGCCACCCTACGAGCAGTACTTC. Translating it yields CASSGSGRPPYEQYF.

This chain links TRBV4-3 with TRBJ2-5; 13 nucleotides align to TRBD2. This CDR3 has 16 amino acids. Germline CDR1 LGHNA, CDR2 YSLEER. Germline trimming cut 1 base from V and 5 bases from J; bases unmatched to any gene: 4. The CDR3 here is CASSQGGLAGYETQYF. The CDR3 DNA reads as TGCGCCAGCAGCCAAGGGGGACTAGCGGGGTACGAGACCCAGTACTTC.

V usage is TRBV11-3 and J usage is TRBJ2-5; TRBD1 aligns across 7 bases. This CDR3 comprises 15 residues. J gave up 2 bases and V 5 bases, and 8 bases lay outside the gene matches. CDR1 and CDR2 from the germline V gene are SGHNT and YENEEA. CDR3 region: CASSDRWDRQETQYF. For the CDR3, the DNA is TGTGCCAGCAGCGACCGTTGGGACAGACAAGAGACCCAGTACTTC.

In DNA form, the CDR3 reads TGTGCCAGCAGCTTAACCAGGGACAGTGAGCAGTTCTTC. As protein: CASSLTRDSEQFF. The chain employs TRBV7-3 and TRBJ2-1, with 7 bases lining up with TRBD1. Trimming took 0 bases from V and 9 from J; bases not matched to a gene: 2. Germline-derived CDR1 and CDR2 are SGHTA and FQGTGA. The CDR3 spans 13 residues.

The chain has TRBV6-1 and TRBJ2-1, with D maybe TRBD2 (6 bases). The CDR3 extends over 14 amino acids. V lost 4 bases and J lost 7, with 14 bases in between. Germline CDR1 and CDR2: MNHNS and SASEGT. The CDR3 region has the DNA TGTGCCAGCAGTGGTCTCCCCGGGGGAAATGAGCAGTTCTTC. Protein product: CASSGLPGGNEQFF.

V and J are TRBV6-4 and TRBJ2-7; 10 bases map to TRBD2. There are 17 residues in the CDR3. V shed 5 bases, J shed 3 bases, and the junction held 13 bases outside the gene matches. CDR1 and CDR2 from the germline V gene are MRHNA and SNTAGT. CDR3 residues: CASSTSPLAGVHYEQYF. The CDR3, as DNA: TGTGCCAGCAGTACCTCCCCCCTAGCGGGAGTGCACTACGAGCAGTACTTC.

The chain recombines TRBV19 with TRBJ2-7, with no clear D. V gave up 2 bases and J gave up 0 bases, with 11 bases separating them. Looked up from germline, CDR1 is LNHDA and CDR2 is SQIVND (reference sequence). The CDR3 covers 15 residues. CDR3 DNA: TGTGCCAGTAGTATACAGCCTAGTGGCTCCTACGAGCAGTACTTC. Residues: CASSIQPSGSYEQYF.